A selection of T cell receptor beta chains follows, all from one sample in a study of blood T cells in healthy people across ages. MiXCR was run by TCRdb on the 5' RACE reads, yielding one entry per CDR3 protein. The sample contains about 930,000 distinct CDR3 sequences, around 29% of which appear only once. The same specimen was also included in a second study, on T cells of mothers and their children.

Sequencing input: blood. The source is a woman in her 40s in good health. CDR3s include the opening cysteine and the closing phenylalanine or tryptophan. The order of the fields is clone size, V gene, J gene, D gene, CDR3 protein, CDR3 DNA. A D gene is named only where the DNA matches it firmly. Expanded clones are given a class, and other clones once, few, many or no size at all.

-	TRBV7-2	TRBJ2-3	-	CASSCGASTDTQYF	TGTGCCAGCAGCTGCGGGGCTAGCACAGATACGCAGTATTTT
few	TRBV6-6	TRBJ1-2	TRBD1	CASSLDRGDGYTF	TGTGCCAGCAGCCTCGACAGGGGAGATGGCTACACCTTC
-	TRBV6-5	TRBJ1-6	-	CASSRGGMGSPLHF	TGTGCCAGCAGTAGAGGGGGAATGGGATCACCCCTCCACTTT
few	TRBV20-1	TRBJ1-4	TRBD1	CSSPHRGQGEKLFF	TGCAGTTCACCCCACAGGGGGCAAGGAGAAAAACTGTTTTTT
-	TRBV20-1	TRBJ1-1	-	CSPALPQSAEAFF	TGCAGTCCCGCCCTTCCCCAATCCGCTGAAGCTTTCTTT
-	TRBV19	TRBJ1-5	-	CASSIARAGDQPQHF	TGTGCCAGTAGTATTGCTAGGGCCGGGGATCAGCCCCAGCATTTT
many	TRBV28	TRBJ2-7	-	CASSLRQISYEQYF	TGTGCCAGCAGTTTACGACAGATCTCCTACGAGCAGTACTTC
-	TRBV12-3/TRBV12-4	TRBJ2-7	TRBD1	CASRIGDSPYEQYF	TGTGCCAGCAGGATTGGGGACAGTCCCTACGAGCAGTACTTC
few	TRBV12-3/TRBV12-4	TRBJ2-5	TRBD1	CASSPDRGVKYF	TGTGCCAGCAGCCCCGACAGGGGGGTAAAGTACTTC
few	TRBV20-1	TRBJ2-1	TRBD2	CSATSGGNNEQFF	TGCAGTGCTACTAGCGGGGGGAACAATGAGCAGTTCTTC
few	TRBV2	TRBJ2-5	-	CASRESLYQETQYF	TGTGCCAGTCGGGAGTCCCTATACCAAGAGACCCAGTACTTC
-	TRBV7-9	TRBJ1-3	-	CASSQTGTGNTIYF	TGTGCCAGCAGCCAAACGGGAACTGGAAACACCATATATTTT
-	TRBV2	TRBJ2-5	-	CASRQDRGLQETQYF	TGTGCCAGCAGGCAAGACAGGGGACTACAAGAGACCCAGTACTTC
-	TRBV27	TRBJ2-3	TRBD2	CASSLYLAGADTQYF	TGTGCCAGCAGTTTATATCTAGCGGGGGCAGATACGCAGTATTTT
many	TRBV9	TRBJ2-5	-	CASSVVVQEETQYF	TGTGCCAGCAGCGTAGTTGTTCAGGAAGAGACCCAGTACTTC
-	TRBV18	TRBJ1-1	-	CASSPTSVNTEAFF	TGTGCCAGCTCGCCGACTTCTGTGAACACTGAAGCTTTCTTT
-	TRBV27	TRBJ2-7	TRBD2	CASSYLAGEQYF	TGTGCCAGCAGTTACCTAGCGGGCGAGCAGTACTTC
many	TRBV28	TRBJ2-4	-	CASSFYASTKNIQYF	TGTGCCAGCAGTTTTTACGCCTCCACCAAAAACATTCAGTACTTC
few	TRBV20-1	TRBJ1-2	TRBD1	CSARDRDRPNGYTF	TGCAGTGCTAGAGATCGGGACAGGCCCAATGGCTACACCTTC
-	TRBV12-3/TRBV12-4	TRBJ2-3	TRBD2	CASSLNLAVKTDAQYF	TGTGCCAGCAGTTTAAATCTAGCGGTGAAAACAGATGCGCAGTATTTT
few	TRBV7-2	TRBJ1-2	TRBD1	CASSPTTGTGGISNYGYTF	TGTGCCAGCAGCCCTACAACCGGGACAGGGGGCATCAGTAACTATGGCTACACCTTC
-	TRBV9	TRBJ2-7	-	CASSVDYHYYEQYF	TGTGCCAGCAGCGTGGACTACCACTACTACGAGCAGTACTTC
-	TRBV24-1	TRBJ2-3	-	CATSDQYQVTDTQYF	TGTGCCACCAGCGATCAATATCAGGTCACAGATACGCAGTATTTT
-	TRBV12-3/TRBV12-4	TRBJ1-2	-	CASRPGGGGYTF	TGTGCCAGCAGACCTGGGGGCGGGGGCTACACCTTC
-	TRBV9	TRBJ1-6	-	CASSVAWDPSSPLHF	TGTGCCAGCAGCGTAGCTTGGGACCCCTCTTCACCCCTCCACTTT